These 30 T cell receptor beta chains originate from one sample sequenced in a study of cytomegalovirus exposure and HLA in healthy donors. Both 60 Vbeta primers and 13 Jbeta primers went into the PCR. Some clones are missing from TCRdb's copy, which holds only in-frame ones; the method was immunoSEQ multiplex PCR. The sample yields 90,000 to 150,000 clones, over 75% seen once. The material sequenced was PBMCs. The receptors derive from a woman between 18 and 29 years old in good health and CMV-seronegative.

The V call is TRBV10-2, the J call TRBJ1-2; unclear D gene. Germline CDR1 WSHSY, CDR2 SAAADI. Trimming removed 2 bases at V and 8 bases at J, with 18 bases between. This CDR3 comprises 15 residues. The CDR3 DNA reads TGCGCCAGCAGTGAGCCTCCGGGGAGGGCGATAGGCTACACCTTC. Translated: CASSEPPGRAIGYTF.

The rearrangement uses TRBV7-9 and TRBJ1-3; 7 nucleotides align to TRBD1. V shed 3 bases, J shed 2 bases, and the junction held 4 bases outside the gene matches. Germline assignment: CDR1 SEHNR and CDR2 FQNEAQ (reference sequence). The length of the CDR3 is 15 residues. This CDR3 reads CASSFSGGTGNTIYF. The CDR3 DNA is TGTGCCAGCAGCTTCTCAGGGGGGACTGGAAACACCATATATTTT.

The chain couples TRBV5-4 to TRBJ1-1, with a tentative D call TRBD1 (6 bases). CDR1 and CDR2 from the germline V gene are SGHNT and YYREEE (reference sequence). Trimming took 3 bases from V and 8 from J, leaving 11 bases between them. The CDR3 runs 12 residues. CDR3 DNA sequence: TGTGCCAGCAGCTGGGGGGGGGCAGAAGCTTTCTTT. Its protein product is CASSWGGAEAFF.

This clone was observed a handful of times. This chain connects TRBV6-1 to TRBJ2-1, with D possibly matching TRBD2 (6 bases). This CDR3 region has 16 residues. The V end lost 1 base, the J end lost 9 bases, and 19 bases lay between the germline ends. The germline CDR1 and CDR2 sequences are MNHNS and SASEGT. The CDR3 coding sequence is TGTGCCAGCAGTGAAGGACTAGTTTTTGCCTTAGGTGAGCAGTTCTTC. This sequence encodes CASSEGLVFALGEQFF.

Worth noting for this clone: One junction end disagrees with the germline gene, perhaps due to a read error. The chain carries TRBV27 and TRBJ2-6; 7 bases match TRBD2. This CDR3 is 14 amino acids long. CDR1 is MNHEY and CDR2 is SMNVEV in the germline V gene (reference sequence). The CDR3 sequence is CASTPGGGANGLTF. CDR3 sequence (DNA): TGTGCCAGCACCCCGGGGGGTGGGGCCAACGGCCTGACTTTC.

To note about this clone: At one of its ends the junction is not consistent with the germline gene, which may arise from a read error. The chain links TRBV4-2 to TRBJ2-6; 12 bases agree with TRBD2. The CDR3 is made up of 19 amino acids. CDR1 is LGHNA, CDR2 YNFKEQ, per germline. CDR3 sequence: CASSQRLAGALSGANGLTF. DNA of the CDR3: TGTGCCAGCAGCCAAAGACTAGCGGGGGCCCTCTCTGGGGCCAACGGCCTGACTTTC.

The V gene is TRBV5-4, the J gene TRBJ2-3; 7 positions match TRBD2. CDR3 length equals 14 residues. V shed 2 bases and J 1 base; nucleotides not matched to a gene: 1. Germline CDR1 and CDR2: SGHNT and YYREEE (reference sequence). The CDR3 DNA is TGTGCCAGCAGCTTAACTAGCGGCACAGATACGCAGTATTTT. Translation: CASSLTSGTDTQYF.

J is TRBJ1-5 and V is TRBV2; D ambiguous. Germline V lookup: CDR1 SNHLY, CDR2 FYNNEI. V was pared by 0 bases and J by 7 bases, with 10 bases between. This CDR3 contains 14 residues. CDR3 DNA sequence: TGTGCCAGCAGTGAAGCGATGAGGGAACAGCCCCAGCATTTT. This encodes CASSEAMREQPQHF.

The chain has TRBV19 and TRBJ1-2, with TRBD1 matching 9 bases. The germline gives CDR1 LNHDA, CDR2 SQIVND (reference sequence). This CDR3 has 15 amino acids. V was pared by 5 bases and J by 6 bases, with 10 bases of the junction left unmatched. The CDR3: CASSRPGGQGHGYTF. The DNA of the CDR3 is TGTGCCAGTAGTCGCCCAGGGGGACAGGGTCATGGCTACACCTTC.

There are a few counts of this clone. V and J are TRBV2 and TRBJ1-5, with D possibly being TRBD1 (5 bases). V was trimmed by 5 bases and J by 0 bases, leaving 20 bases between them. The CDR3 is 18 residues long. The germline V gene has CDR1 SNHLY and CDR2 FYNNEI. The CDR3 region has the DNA TGTGCCAGCAGTTGGGCCGGTTGGGGCGCGGTTAGCAATCAGCCCCAGCATTTT. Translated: CASSWAGWGAVSNQPQHF. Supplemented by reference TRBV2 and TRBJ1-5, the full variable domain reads EPEVTQTPSHQVTQMGQEVILRCVPISNHLYFYWYRQILGQKVEFLVSFYNNEISEKSEIFDDQFSVERPDGSNFTLKIRSTKLEDSAMYFCASSWAGWGAVSNQPQHFGDGTRLSIL.

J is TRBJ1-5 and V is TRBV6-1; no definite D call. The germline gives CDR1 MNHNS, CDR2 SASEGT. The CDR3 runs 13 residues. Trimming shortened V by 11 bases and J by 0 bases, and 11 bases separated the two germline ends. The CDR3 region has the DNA TGTGCCGGAGGAGTTTATAGCAATCAGCCCCAGCATTTT. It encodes CAGGVYSNQPQHF.

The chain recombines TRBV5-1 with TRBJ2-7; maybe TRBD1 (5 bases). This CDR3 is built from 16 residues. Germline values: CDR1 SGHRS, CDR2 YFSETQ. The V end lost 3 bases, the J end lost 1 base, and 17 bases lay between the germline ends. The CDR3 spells CASSSVPDISSYEQYF. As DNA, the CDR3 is TGCGCCAGCAGCTCAGTTCCGGACATCTCATCCTACGAGCAGTACTTC.

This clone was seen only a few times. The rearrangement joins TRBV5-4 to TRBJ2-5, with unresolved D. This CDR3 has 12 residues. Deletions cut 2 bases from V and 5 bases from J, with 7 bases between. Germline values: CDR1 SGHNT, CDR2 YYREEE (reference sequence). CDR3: CASSFEKETQYF. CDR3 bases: TGTGCCAGCAGCTTTGAGAAGGAGACCCAGTACTTC. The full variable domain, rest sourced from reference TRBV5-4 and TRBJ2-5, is ETGVTQSPTHLIKTRGQQVTLRCSSQSGHNTVSWYQQALGQGPQFIFQYYREEENGRGNFPPRFSGLQFPNYSSELNVNALELDDSALYLCASSFEKETQYFGPGTRLLVL.

The CDR3 DNA is TGTGCCAGCAGCTTACCGCGGACAGGGATGAACACTGAAGCTTTCTTT. Amino acid sequence: CASSLPRTGMNTEAFF. The chain joins TRBV5-6 to TRBJ1-1; 8 positions agree with TRBD1. This CDR3 is built from 16 residues. Germline CDR1 SGHDT, CDR2 YYEEEE. The junction had 6 bases not matched to a gene; V was cut back by 2 bases and J by 0 bases.

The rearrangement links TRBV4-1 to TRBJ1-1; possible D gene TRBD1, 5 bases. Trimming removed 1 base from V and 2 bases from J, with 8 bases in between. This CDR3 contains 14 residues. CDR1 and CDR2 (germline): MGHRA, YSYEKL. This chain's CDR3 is CASSQVGTNTEAFF. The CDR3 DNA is TGCGCCAGCAGCCAAGTGGGGACTAACACTGAAGCTTTCTTT.

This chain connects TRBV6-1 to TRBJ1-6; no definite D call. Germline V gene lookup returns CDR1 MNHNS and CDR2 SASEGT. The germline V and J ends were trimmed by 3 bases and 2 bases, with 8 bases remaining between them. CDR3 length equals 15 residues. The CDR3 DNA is TGTGCCAGCAGTGAGGGCACAGCCTATAATTCACCCCTCCACTTT. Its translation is CASSEGTAYNSPLHF.

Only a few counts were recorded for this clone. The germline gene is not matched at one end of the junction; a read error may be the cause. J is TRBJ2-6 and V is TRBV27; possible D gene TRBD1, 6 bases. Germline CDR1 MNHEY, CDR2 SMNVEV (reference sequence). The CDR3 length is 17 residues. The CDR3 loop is CASSPNRASSGANGLTF. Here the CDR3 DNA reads TGTGCCAGCAGCCCCAACAGGGCCAGCTCTGGGGCCAACGGCCTGACTTTC.

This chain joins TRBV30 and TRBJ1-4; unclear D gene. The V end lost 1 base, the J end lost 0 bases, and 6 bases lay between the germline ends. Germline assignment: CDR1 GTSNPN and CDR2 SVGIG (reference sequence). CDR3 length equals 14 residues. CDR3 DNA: TGTGCCTGGAGTGGAGGAACAACTAATGAAAAACTGTTTTTT. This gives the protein CAWSGGTTNEKLFF.

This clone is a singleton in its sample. The CDR3 loop reads CASSYGQSTEAFF. The CDR3 DNA sequence: TGTGCCAGCAGTTACGGACAGAGCACTGAAGCTTTCTTT. This chain links TRBV6-5 with TRBJ1-1, with D maybe TRBD1 (6 bases). The CDR3 totals 13 residues. Germline CDR1 reads MNHEY; CDR2 reads SVGAGI. V gave up 2 bases and J gave up 4 bases, with 8 bases separating them.

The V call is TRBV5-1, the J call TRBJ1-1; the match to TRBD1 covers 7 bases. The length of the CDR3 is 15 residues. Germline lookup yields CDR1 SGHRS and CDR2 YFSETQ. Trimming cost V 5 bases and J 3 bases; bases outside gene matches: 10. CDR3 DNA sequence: TGCGCCAGCAGATACGCCGGGACAGCAGACACTGAAGCTTTCTTT. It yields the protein CASRYAGTADTEAFF.

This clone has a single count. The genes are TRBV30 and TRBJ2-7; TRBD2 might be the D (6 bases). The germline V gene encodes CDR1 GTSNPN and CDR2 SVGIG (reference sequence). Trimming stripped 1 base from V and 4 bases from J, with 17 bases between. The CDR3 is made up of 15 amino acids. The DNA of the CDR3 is TGTGCCTGGAGTGGGGTTGGAAGGGGACTTTACGAGCAGTACTTC. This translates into CAWSGVGRGLYEQYF.

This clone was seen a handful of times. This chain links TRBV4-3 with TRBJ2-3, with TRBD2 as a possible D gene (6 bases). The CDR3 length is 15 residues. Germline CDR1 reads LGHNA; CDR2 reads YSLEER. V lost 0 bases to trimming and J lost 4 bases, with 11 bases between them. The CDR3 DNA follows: TGCGCCAGCAGCCAAGAGCGGGAATGGGCAGATACGCAGTATTTT. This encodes CASSQEREWADTQYF.

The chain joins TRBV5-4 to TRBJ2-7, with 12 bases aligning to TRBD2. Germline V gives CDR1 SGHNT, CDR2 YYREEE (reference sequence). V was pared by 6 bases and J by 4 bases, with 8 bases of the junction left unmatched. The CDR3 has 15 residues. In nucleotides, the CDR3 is TGTGCCAGCACCAGACTAGCGGGAGATAGGTACGAGCAGTACTTC. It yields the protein CASTRLAGDRYEQYF. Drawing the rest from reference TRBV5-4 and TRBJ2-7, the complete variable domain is ETGVTQSPTHLIKTRGQQVTLRCSSQSGHNTVSWYQQALGQGPQFIFQYYREEENGRGNFPPRFSGLQFPNYSSELNVNALELDDSALYLCASTRLAGDRYEQYFGPGTRLTVT.

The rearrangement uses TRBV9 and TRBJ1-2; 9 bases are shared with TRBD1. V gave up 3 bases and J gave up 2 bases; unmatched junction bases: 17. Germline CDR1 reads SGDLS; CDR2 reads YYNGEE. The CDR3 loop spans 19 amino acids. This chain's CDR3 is CASSDLQGGTGKRNYGYTF. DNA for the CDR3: TGTGCCAGCAGCGACCTTCAGGGGGGGACAGGGAAAAGGAACTATGGCTACACCTTC.

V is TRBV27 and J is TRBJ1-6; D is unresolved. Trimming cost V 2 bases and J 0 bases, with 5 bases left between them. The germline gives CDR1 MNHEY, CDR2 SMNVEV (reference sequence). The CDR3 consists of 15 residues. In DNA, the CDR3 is TGTGCCAGCAGTTTAATGAGCTCCTATAATTCACCCCTCCACTTT. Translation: CASSLMSSYNSPLHF.

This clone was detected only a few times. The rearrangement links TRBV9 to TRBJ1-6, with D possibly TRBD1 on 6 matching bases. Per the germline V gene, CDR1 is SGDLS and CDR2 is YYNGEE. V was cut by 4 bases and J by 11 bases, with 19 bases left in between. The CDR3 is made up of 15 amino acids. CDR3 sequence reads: CASSMTDRKITPLHF. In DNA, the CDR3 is TGTGCCAGCAGCATGACAGACAGGAAGATTACACCCCTCCACTTT.

CDR3 sequence: CASSLGQGSSNEKLFF. As DNA, the CDR3 is TGCGCCAGCAGCTTGGGACAGGGGTCATCTAATGAAAAACTGTTTTTT. The chain has TRBV5-1 and TRBJ1-4; 8 bases line up with TRBD1. The CDR3 loop spans 16 amino acids. Germline V gene sequence: CDR1 SGHRS, CDR2 YFSETQ. With 0 bases clipped from V and 3 bases from J, the junction kept 4 bases outside the gene matches.

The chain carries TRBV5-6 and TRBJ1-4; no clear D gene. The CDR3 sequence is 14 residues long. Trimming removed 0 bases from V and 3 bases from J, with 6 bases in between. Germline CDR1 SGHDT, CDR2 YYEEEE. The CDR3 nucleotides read TGTGCCAGCAGCTTGGACAGTCCTAATGAAAAACTGTTTTTT. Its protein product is CASSLDSPNEKLFF.

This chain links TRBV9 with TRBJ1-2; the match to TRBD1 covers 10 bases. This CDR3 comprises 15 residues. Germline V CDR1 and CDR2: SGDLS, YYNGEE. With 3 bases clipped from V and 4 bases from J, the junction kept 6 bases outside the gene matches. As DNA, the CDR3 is TGTGCCAGCAGCGGACAGGGGGCGCAGGTCTATGGCTACACCTTC. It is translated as CASSGQGAQVYGYTF. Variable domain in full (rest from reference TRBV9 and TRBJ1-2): DSGVTQTPKHLITATGQRVTLRCSPRSGDLSVYWYQQSLDQGLQFLIQYYNGEERAKGNILERFSAQQFPDLHSELNLSSLELGDSALYFCASSGQGAQVYGYTFGSGTRLTVV.

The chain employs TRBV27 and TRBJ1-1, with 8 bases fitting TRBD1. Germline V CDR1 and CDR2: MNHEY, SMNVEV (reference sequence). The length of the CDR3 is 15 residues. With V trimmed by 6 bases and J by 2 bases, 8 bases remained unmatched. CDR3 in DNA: TGTGCCAGCAGCCGAGGACAGGGCGGCAACACTGAAGCTTTCTTT. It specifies CASSRGQGGNTEAFF.